The T cell receptor (beta chain) described here comes from a study of beta chain features in type 1 diabetes. Study observations and caveats: Because the template was cDNA, high-expressing cells might be over-represented.

Germline V gives CDR1 SGHAT, CDR2 FQNNGV. The CDR3 is 14 residues long. V trimming: 5 bases; J trimming: 6 bases; junction bases outside the gene matches: 4. Purity of each sorted population was above 95%. The sequenced template was cDNA made from the entire isolated RNA. Clones were read by immunoSEQ multiplex PCR, and TCRdb kept only the in-frame ones, dropping some. The sample has about 150,000 clones, about 44% seen once. Regarding this clone: Antigen: not known.

The origin of this receptor is a young man in good health. The sequenced sample was Tregs from blood. V usage is TRBV11-2 and J usage is TRBJ2-3; TRBD2 agrees at 11 bases. DNA of the CDR3: TGTGCCAGCAGCCCTAGGACTAGCGGGGATACGCAGTATTTT. Its translation is CASSPRTSGDTQYF. The full variable domain, rest sourced from reference TRBV11-2 and TRBJ2-3, is EAGVAQSPRYKIIEKRQSVAFWCNPISGHATLYWYQQILGQGPKLLIQFQNNGVVDDSQLPKDRFSAERLKGVDSTLKIQPAKLEDSAVYLCASSPRTSGDTQYFGPGTRLTVL.